The 32 T cell receptor beta chains below come from one sample, sequenced in a study of cytomegalovirus exposure and HLA in healthy donors. Primers: 60 Vbeta forward and 13 Jbeta reverse. The table came from immunoSEQ multiplex PCR; TCRdb's copy has only in-frame clones and leaves some out. This sample has roughly 170,000 clones, with about 83% found just once. The sample taken for sequencing was PBMCs. Receptors were obtained from a girl aged 10 to 17 in good health and CMV-seropositive.

The chain joins TRBV6-1 to TRBJ1-2; no reliable D call. Germline V gives CDR1 MNHNS, CDR2 SASEGT. The CDR3 loop spans 15 amino acids. Trimming removed 1 base at V and 0 bases at J, with 9 bases between. CDR3 amino acids: CASSEGHQANYGYTF. CDR3 nucleotide sequence: TGTGCCAGCAGTGAAGGACATCAAGCTAACTATGGCTACACCTTC.

This clone has only one observation. The chain carries TRBV19 and TRBJ2-1; 10 bases agree with TRBD1. Germline values: CDR1 LNHDA, CDR2 SQIVND (reference sequence). This CDR3 is 12 amino acids long. Trimming removed 11 bases from V and 8 bases from J; junction bases left unmatched: 6. CDR3 DNA: TGTGCCTTAAAGACAGGGGGCTATGAGCAGTTCTTC. It yields the protein CALKTGGYEQFF.

This chain links TRBV5-4 with TRBJ1-1, with 9 bases lining up with TRBD1. Germline assignment: CDR1 SGHNT and CDR2 YYREEE (reference sequence). V was clipped by 4 bases and J by 4 bases; unmatched bases: 2. The CDR3 has 13 residues. Written as DNA, the CDR3 is TGTGCCAGCAGCCAGGACAGGGGCACTGAAGCTTTCTTT. It codes for CASSQDRGTEAFF.

V usage is TRBV11-3 and J usage is TRBJ2-1; 11 nucleotides line up with TRBD2. Trimming removed 6 bases from V and 4 bases from J; junction bases left unmatched: 2. CDR1 and CDR2 from the germline V gene are SGHNT and YENEEA. CDR3 size: 14 residues. The DNA for the CDR3 is TGTGCCAGCAGTACTAGCGGGGGATACAATGAGCAGTTCTTC. As protein: CASSTSGGYNEQFF.

The rearrangement uses TRBV9 and TRBJ1-4; perhaps TRBD1 as D (5 bases). V lost 4 bases to trimming and J lost 3 bases, with 13 bases between them. The CDR3 has 15 amino acids. Germline values: CDR1 SGDLS, CDR2 YYNGEE. The CDR3 sequence: CASSPRGAPNEKLFF. The CDR3 DNA sequence: TGTGCCAGCAGCCCACGTGGGGCACCTAATGAAAAACTGTTTTTT.

The CDR3 loop is CASSAGTGLYEQYF. The CDR3, as DNA: TGTGCCAGCAGCGCGGGGACAGGACTTTACGAGCAGTACTTC. The chain employs TRBV9 and TRBJ2-7; the match to TRBD1 covers 8 bases. CDR1 and CDR2 from the germline V gene are SGDLS and YYNGEE. J gave up 4 bases and V 3 bases, and 6 bases lay outside the gene matches. The CDR3 is 14 residues long.

Comments on this clone: Other nucleotide sequences from this sample produce the same CDR3. The V and J genes are TRBV28 and TRBJ1-1; TRBD1 matches at 9 bases. The CDR3 has 13 residues. J lost 4 bases, V lost 6 bases, and 3 bases had no gene match. Germline assignment: CDR1 MDHEN and CDR2 SYDVKM. This CDR3 reads CASSRDRVTEAFF. As DNA, the CDR3 is TGTGCCAGCAGCCGGGACAGGGTCACTGAAGCTTTCTTT.

This rearrangement joins TRBV9 to TRBJ1-3, with 9 nucleotides matching TRBD1. Germline trimming cut 4 bases from V and 4 bases from J; bases unmatched to any gene: 6. Per the germline V gene, CDR1 is SGDLS and CDR2 is YYNGEE. CDR3 size: 15 residues. The CDR3 nucleotides read TGTGCCAGCAGCCCGACGACAGGGGGGGGAAACACCATATATTTT. Its translation: CASSPTTGGGNTIYF.

The chain uses TRBV15 and TRBJ2-5; a weak D match, TRBD2 (5 bases). Trimming took 0 bases from V and 5 from J, leaving 10 bases between them. From germline, CDR1 is LNHNV and CDR2 YYDKDF (reference sequence). The CDR3 is made up of 14 amino acids. The CDR3 DNA sequence: TGTGCCACCAGCAGAGACGGGGATGGGGAGACCCAGTACTTC. It specifies CATSRDGDGETQYF.

The chain recombines TRBV9 with TRBJ2-1; the D is unclear. V gave up 4 bases and J gave up 5 bases, with 7 bases separating them. The CDR3 runs to 12 residues. Per germline, CDR1 SGDLS and CDR2 YYNGEE. The CDR3 loop is CASSPVDNEQFF. The DNA of the CDR3 is TGTGCCAGCAGCCCAGTCGACAATGAGCAGTTCTTC.

Worth noting for this clone: The junction departs from the called germline gene at one end, perhaps through a read error. The chain links TRBV19 to TRBJ1-3; D is uncertain. The CDR3 sequence is 15 residues long. The V gene's germline CDR1 is LNHDA and CDR2 SQIVND (reference sequence). This CDR3 is CATSGERFSRNTIYF. The CDR3 DNA is TGTGCCACCTCTGGTGAGCGGTTCTCTAGAAACACCATATATTTT.

V usage is TRBV6-4 and J usage is TRBJ2-1; 8 bases line up with TRBD1. V lost 0 bases and J lost 13; bases outside the gene matches: 5. The CDR3 is made up of 13 amino acids. The germline CDR1 and CDR2 sequences are MRHNA and SNTAGT. The CDR3 is CASSDSMQGAQFF. DNA of the CDR3: TGTGCCAGCAGTGACTCGATGCAGGGGGCACAGTTCTTC.

The chain links TRBV6-6 to TRBJ2-7, with D possibly matching TRBD1 (5 bases). Trimming pared 6 bases from V and 10 bases from J, leaving 16 bases between. The length of the CDR3 is 12 residues. Germline V gives CDR1 MNHNY, CDR2 SVGAGI (reference sequence). CDR3 loop: CASSQKGFSQYF. CDR3 bases: TGTGCCAGCAGCCAAAAGGGGTTCAGCCAGTACTTC.

CDR3 loop: CASTRGTKNSPLHF. The CDR3 DNA reads TGTGCCAGTACTCGGGGGACCAAGAATTCACCCCTCCACTTT. The J gene is TRBJ1-6, the V gene TRBV28; perhaps TRBD1 as D (5 bases). The V and J ends lost 9 bases and 7 bases respectively, with 16 bases between them. The V gene's germline CDR1 is MDHEN and CDR2 SYDVKM. CDR3 size: 14 residues.

This chain joins TRBV28 and TRBJ2-5; D is ambiguous. CDR1 is MDHEN and CDR2 is SYDVKM in the germline V gene. The CDR3 is made up of 14 amino acids. Trimming removed 8 bases at V and 2 bases at J, with 15 bases between. The CDR3 nucleotides are TGTGCCAGCCCCGAGGAGACGATACAAGAGACCCAGTACTTC. Its protein is CASPEETIQETQYF.

The chain joins TRBV9 to TRBJ2-7; tentatively, D is TRBD2 (6 bases). Germline-derived CDR1 and CDR2 are SGDLS and YYNGEE. V lost 0 bases, J lost 3 bases, and 7 bases lay in between. The CDR3 consists of 13 residues. CDR3 amino acids: CASSVGGDYEQYF. CDR3 sequence (DNA): TGTGCCAGCAGCGTAGGCGGGGACTACGAGCAGTACTTC.

The chain links TRBV5-4 to TRBJ2-3, with TRBD2 matching 10 bases. CDR1 SGHNT and CDR2 YYREEE come from the germline V gene (reference sequence). The CDR3 is 18 residues long. Trimming at V came to 4 bases and at J to 2 bases, leaving 13 bases not matched to a gene. The CDR3 DNA reads TGTGCCAGCAGCCAGGGTGGTGGTAGCGGGGGGCCCACAGATACGCAGTATTTT. This sequence encodes CASSQGGGSGGPTDTQYF.

The chain combines TRBV9 with TRBJ2-1; D is unclear. The CDR3 runs to 15 residues. Germline CDR1 is SGDLS and CDR2 is YYNGEE. Trimming took off 0 bases at V and 3 bases at J, with 10 bases between the two ends. The CDR3 loop reads CASSVVSIGYNEQFF. CDR3 coding DNA: TGTGCCAGCAGCGTAGTCTCTATTGGCTACAATGAGCAGTTCTTC. The whole variable domain, remainder taken from reference TRBV9 and TRBJ2-1, is DSGVTQTPKHLITATGQRVTLRCSPRSGDLSVYWYQQSLDQGLQFLIQYYNGEERAKGNILERFSAQQFPDLHSELNLSSLELGDSALYFCASSVVSIGYNEQFFGPGTRLTVL.

The chain recombines TRBV18 with TRBJ2-5; TRBD1 might be the D (5 bases). Germline loops: CDR1 KGHSH, CDR2 LQKENI. The V and J ends lost 6 bases and 5 bases respectively, with 10 bases between them. CDR3 length: 12 residues. The DNA for the CDR3 is TGTGCCAGCTCTAAGGGGTTGGAGACCCAGTACTTC. Residues: CASSKGLETQYF.

The J gene is TRBJ1-1, the V gene TRBV5-6; D is uncertain. The CDR3 has 15 residues. Per the germline V gene, CDR1 is SGHDT and CDR2 is YYEEEE. V gave up 4 bases and J gave up 1 base, with 14 bases separating them. DNA for the CDR3: TGTGCCAGCAGCCCCCGGAGGAAGGCGAACACTGAAGCTTTCTTT. Translating gives CASSPRRKANTEAFF.

The J gene is TRBJ1-1, the V gene TRBV6-5, with a possible D match to TRBD1 (6 bases). Trimming cost V 6 bases and J 7 bases, with 12 bases left between them. The germline V gene encodes CDR1 MNHEY and CDR2 SVGAGI. CDR3 length equals 12 residues. The chain's CDR3 is CASSFTGIEAFF. The CDR3 DNA reads as TGTGCCAGCAGCTTCACAGGGATTGAAGCTTTCTTT.

This clone occurred once. The chain employs TRBV27 and TRBJ2-2, with a weak D call TRBD2 (6 bases). The ends were cut back, 1 base at V and 4 bases at J, with 19 bases in the middle. Germline V gene sequence: CDR1 MNHEY, CDR2 SMNVEV (reference sequence). The CDR3 spans 18 residues. The CDR3 sequence is CASSLFSVGAGSTGELFF. CDR3 nucleotides: TGTGCCAGCAGTTTATTCTCGGTAGGGGCGGGGAGCACCGGGGAGCTGTTTTTT.

This clone was detected once. This chain joins TRBV19 and TRBJ1-2; D is perhaps TRBD1 (6 bases). V lost 9 bases and J 9 bases, leaving 20 bases between the germline ends. This CDR3 comprises 13 residues. The germline V gene encodes CDR1 LNHDA and CDR2 SQIVND (reference sequence). CDR3 protein: CASRSTAGTSYTF. For the CDR3, the DNA is TGTGCCAGCAGGAGTACGGCAGGGACAAGCTACACCTTC.

This clone was seen a handful of times. J is TRBJ2-7 and V is TRBV2; tentative D call: TRBD2 (6 bases). Trimming cost V 10 bases and J 2 bases, with 15 bases left between them. Germline V gene data show CDR1 as SNHLY and CDR2 as FYNNEI. This CDR3 is built from 13 residues. The CDR3 reads CATSGLTTYEQYF. The CDR3 nucleotides are TGTGCCACCTCGGGACTTACTACCTACGAGCAGTACTTC.

This clone was seen once. J is TRBJ2-3 and V is TRBV2; 7 bases align to TRBD1. In germline, CDR1 is SNHLY, CDR2 FYNNEI. Trimming at V came to 3 bases and at J to 2 bases, leaving 14 bases not matched to a gene. The CDR3 covers 18 residues. The CDR3 DNA follows: TGTGCCAGCAGTGATTCCTACAGCCGGGACAGATACACAGATACGCAGTATTTT. This translates into CASSDSYSRDRYTDTQYF.

This rearrangement joins TRBV7-8 to TRBJ1-2, with D uncertain. This CDR3 is 15 amino acids long. The germline V gene has CDR1 SGHVS and CDR2 FQNEAQ. Trimming stripped 1 base from V and 4 bases from J, with 13 bases between. For the CDR3, the DNA is TGTGCCAGCAGCTTAGATCCTTCGTCGGGCTATGGCTACACCTTC. It codes for CASSLDPSSGYGYTF.

The chain is built from TRBV6-4 and TRBJ1-5; unclear D gene. The V and J ends lost 11 bases and 9 bases respectively, with 17 bases between them. Germline V gene sequence: CDR1 MRHNA, CDR2 SNTAGT. The CDR3 loop spans 12 amino acids. DNA of the CDR3: TGTGCCGGGGTACGGGGTCCGGCGCCCCAGCATTTT. Its protein product is CAGVRGPAPQHF.

The J gene is TRBJ1-2, the V gene TRBV9; possible D gene TRBD1, 6 bases. The germline V and J ends were trimmed by 3 bases and 3 bases, with 12 bases remaining between them. The CDR3 runs 14 residues. The V gene's germline CDR1 is SGDLS and CDR2 YYNGEE. The CDR3 DNA reads TGTGCCAGCAGCGGACGACAGGACTACTATGGCTACACCTTC. It translates to CASSGRQDYYGYTF.

This clone was seen once. V usage is TRBV5-8 and J usage is TRBJ1-4; 9 bases agree with TRBD1. From germline, CDR1 is SGHTS and CDR2 YDEGEE. Trimming cost V 2 bases and J 6 bases; bases outside gene matches: 5. The CDR3 contains 15 residues. The CDR3 region is CASSFNRGLYEKLFF. The CDR3 DNA reads as TGTGCCAGCAGCTTTAACAGGGGGCTTTATGAAAAACTGTTTTTT.

V and J are TRBV6-6 and TRBJ2-1, with D possibly matching TRBD1 (6 bases). Germline assignment: CDR1 MNHNY and CDR2 SVGAGI (reference sequence). The CDR3 has 14 residues. Deletions cut 5 bases from V and 6 bases from J, with 14 bases between. The CDR3 nucleotides are TGTGCCAGCAGTAGGGCAGGGGTAGGCAATGAGCAGTTCTTC. Translated, it gives CASSRAGVGNEQFF.

This sequence joins TRBV27 and TRBJ2-7; 11 bases are shared with TRBD1. CDR3 length equals 15 residues. With V trimmed by 4 bases and J by 5 bases, 7 bases remained unmatched. Per the germline V gene, CDR1 is MNHEY and CDR2 is SMNVEV (reference sequence). CDR3: CASSSHGTGGNEQYF. The CDR3 DNA follows: TGTGCCAGCAGTTCTCACGGGACAGGGGGAAACGAGCAGTACTTC.

The chain employs TRBV27 and TRBJ1-5, with 10 bases fitting TRBD1. The V segment lost 6 bases and the J segment 6 bases; nucleotides outside the gene matches: 5. Germline V gene sequence: CDR1 MNHEY, CDR2 SMNVEV (reference sequence). CDR3 length equals 14 residues. CDR3 protein: CASRGTGAGQPQHF. CDR3 sequence (DNA): TGTGCCAGCAGGGGGACAGGGGCTGGTCAGCCCCAGCATTTT.